The clone carrying this TCR beta chain was seen a handful of times. Its antigen is not known. This sample was taken from a study of graft-versus-host responses after intestinal transplantation. Libraries were prepared by immunoSEQ multiplex PCR; TCRdb keeps only in-frame clonotypes and omits some of them. The table lists over 65,000 clones, 91% of them singletons. Trimming took 2 bases from V and 4 from J, leaving 9 bases between them. The V gene's germline CDR1 is SGHKS and CDR2 YYEKEE (reference sequence). The CDR3 consists of 13 residues. This chain uses TRBV5-5 with TRBJ1-1, with D hard to call. The source of this sequence is a human donor who received an intestinal transplant. The sequencing here drew on unstimulated CD4+ T cells sorted from spleen or lymph node cells, taken before intestinal transplant. CDR3 sequence reads: CASSFGVSTEAFF. In DNA form, the CDR3 reads TGTGCCAGCAGCTTCGGGGTAAGCACTGAAGCTTTCTTT.